Listed here are 20 T cell receptor beta chains from one sample, sequenced in a study of precursors of human CD4 cytotoxic T cells. TCRdb re-analysed the reads in MiXCR, keeping a single row per CDR3 protein. The sample contains 550 to 700 distinct CDR3 sequences, roughly 15% of which appear only once. Sorted CD4+ central memory, effector memory, IL-7R-high TEMRA and IL-7R-negative TEMRA cells underwent bulk UMI sequencing. The sample was memory CD4+ T cells from blood (PBMCs). All receptors derive from a human donor in good health.

The V call is TRBV4-1, the J call TRBJ2-2, with a possible D match to TRBD2 (6 bases). Germline V gene sequence: CDR1 MGHRA, CDR2 YSYEKL. The CDR3 has 16 amino acids. V was shortened by 1 base and J by 5 bases, with 14 bases between the two germline ends. CDR3 in DNA: TGCGCCAGCAGCCAAGCGATTCTCGGGAGTACCGGGGAGCTGTTTTTT. Residues: CASSQAILGSTGELFF.

This clonotype has just a few counts. V gene TRBV12-3 or TRBV12-4 combines with J gene TRBJ2-3; D remains ambiguous. Trimming stripped 6 bases from V and 0 bases from J, with 13 bases between. The CDR3 contains 15 residues. CDR3 amino acids: CASSPGGASTDTQYF. The CDR3 DNA reads as TGTGCCAGCAGCCCCGGTGGAGCGAGCACAGATACGCAGTATTTT.

This clonotype was seen a handful of times. The V call is TRBV20-1, the J call TRBJ2-1; D perhaps matches TRBD2 (6 bases). The CDR3 totals 14 residues. The germline V gene encodes CDR1 DFQATT and CDR2 SNEGSKA (reference sequence). V dropped 2 bases and J dropped 3 bases, with 11 bases sitting between them. The CDR3 sequence is CSARKGGNYNEQFF. The CDR3 coding sequence is TGCAGTGCTAGAAAGGGCGGGAACTACAATGAGCAGTTCTTC.

This clonotype was recorded a few times. The J gene is TRBJ2-7, the V gene TRBV29-1; D is tentatively TRBD1 or TRBD2 (5 bases each). V was shortened by 6 bases and J by 1 base, with 19 bases between the two germline ends. Germline CDR1 SQVTM, CDR2 ANQGSEA. The CDR3 is 15 amino acids. The CDR3 region has the DNA TGCAGCGTGGGGGTGTGGAACAGAGAATCCTACGAGCAGTACTTC. It specifies CSVGVWNRESYEQYF.

The table lists this clonotype with a few counts. V and J are TRBV12-3 or TRBV12-4 and TRBJ2-3, with D hard to call. The germline V and J ends were trimmed by 1 base and 3 bases, with 2 bases remaining between them. The CDR3 loop spans 12 amino acids. DNA of the CDR3: TGTGCCAGCAGTTTAGAGACAGATACGCAGTATTTT. This sequence encodes CASSLETDTQYF.

This chain links TRBV20-1 with TRBJ2-1; TRBD2 matches at 11 bases. From germline, CDR1 is DFQATT and CDR2 SNEGSKA (reference sequence). Trimming cost V 5 bases and J 2 bases; bases outside gene matches: 5. This CDR3 is 15 amino acids long. The CDR3, as DNA: TGCAGTGCTGGGGTAGCGGGAGGGCCCTACAATGAGCAGTTCTTC. Translated, it gives CSAGVAGGPYNEQFF.

The chain employs TRBV27 and TRBJ2-7; possibly TRBD1 for D (5 bases). Germline V gives CDR1 MNHEY, CDR2 SMNVEV (reference sequence). CDR3 length: 16 amino acids. Trimming took 6 bases from V and 1 from J, leaving 19 bases between them. The CDR3 region is CASRPNRWGASYEQYF. CDR3 in DNA: TGTGCCAGCAGACCCAATCGGTGGGGCGCATCCTACGAGCAGTACTTC.

The chain links TRBV3-1 to TRBJ2-2; TRBD2 aligns across 9 bases. Losses at the gene ends were 2 bases for V and 4 bases for J; bases not matched to a gene: 2. In germline, CDR1 is LGHDT, CDR2 YNNKEL (reference sequence). This CDR3 is 15 amino acids long. Here the CDR3 reads CASSQRLAVTGELFF. The CDR3 DNA is TGTGCCAGCAGCCAACGACTAGCGGTCACCGGGGAGCTGTTTTTT.

This clonotype is large. The chain is built from TRBV6-2 or TRBV6-3 and TRBJ1-1; D is unclear. Trimming stripped 2 bases from V and 5 bases from J, with 18 bases between. This CDR3 has 16 residues. CDR1 is MNHEY, CDR2 SVGEGT, per germline. CDR3 DNA sequence: TGTGCCAGCAGTTACCTTTGGAGGATTGGTCGTACTGAAGCTTTCTTT. It translates to CASSYLWRIGRTEAFF.

The gene calls are TRBV7-3 and TRBJ2-1, with D uncertain. Trimming took off 2 bases at V and 0 bases at J, with 8 bases between the two ends. Germline V gives CDR1 SGHTA, CDR2 FQGTGA. CDR3 length: 15 residues. CDR3 amino acids: CASSLDSNSYNEQFF. CDR3 nucleotides: TGTGCCAGCAGCTTAGATAGCAACTCCTACAATGAGCAGTTCTTC. Using reference TRBV7-3 and TRBJ2-1 for the parts outside the CDR3, the full variable domain is GAGVSQTPSNKVTEKGKYVELRCDPISGHTALYWYRQSLGQGPEFLIYFQGTGAADDSGLPNDRFFAVRPEGSVSTLKIQRTERGDSAVYLCASSLDSNSYNEQFFGPGTRLTVL.

This clonotype was seen a handful of times. The gene calls are TRBV7-9 and TRBJ1-1; D is undetermined. Per the germline V gene, CDR1 is SEHNR and CDR2 is FQNEAQ (reference sequence). Trimming stripped 5 bases from V and 1 base from J, with 14 bases between. CDR3 length equals 15 residues. DNA for the CDR3: TGTGCCAGCAGCAAAACCCGTACAGCGAACACTGAAGCTTTCTTT. It translates to CASSKTRTANTEAFF.

V usage is TRBV20-1 and J usage is TRBJ2-1; D is undetermined. The CDR3 totals 14 residues. Germline loops: CDR1 DFQATT, CDR2 SNEGSKA (reference sequence). Trimming took 6 bases from V and 7 from J, leaving 19 bases between them. The CDR3 nucleotides are TGCAGTGCCCCAAGAACCTCCCCTTATAATGAGCAGTTCTTC. Amino acids: CSAPRTSPYNEQFF.

Judged by abundance, this clonotype is large. The gene calls are TRBV7-9 and TRBJ2-1; D is unresolved. The CDR3 is 11 amino acids. Trimming stripped 1 base from V and 5 bases from J, with 0 bases between. The germline V gene has CDR1 SEHNR and CDR2 FQNEAQ (reference sequence). Written as DNA, the CDR3 is TGTGCCAGCAGCTTAGACAATGAGCAGTTCTTC. As protein: CASSLDNEQFF.

In its sample, this clonotype is large. V gene TRBV15 combines with J gene TRBJ1-1, with 10 bases identical to TRBD1. V lost 3 bases, J lost 6 bases, and 7 bases stayed unmatched. Germline CDR1 LNHNV, CDR2 YYDKDF (reference sequence). This CDR3 has 15 amino acids. CDR3 region: CATSSRDRGGAEAFF. CDR3 coding DNA: TGTGCCACCAGCAGCCGGGACAGGGGCGGTGCTGAAGCTTTCTTT.

The chain has TRBV12-3 or TRBV12-4 and TRBJ2-3, with D hard to call. Trimming removed 2 bases at V and 3 bases at J, with 6 bases between. There are 13 residues in the CDR3. This CDR3 is CASSLFPTDTQYF. The CDR3 coding sequence is TGTGCCAGCAGTTTATTCCCGACAGATACGCAGTATTTT.

This chain connects TRBV12-3 or TRBV12-4 to TRBJ2-7; 7 positions agree with TRBD1. The CDR3 covers 13 residues. V shed 8 bases, J shed 2 bases, and the junction held 6 bases outside the gene matches. CDR3 amino acids: CASGLQGPYEQYF. The CDR3 region has the DNA TGTGCCAGCGGATTACAGGGGCCCTACGAGCAGTACTTC.

The chain joins TRBV6-6 to TRBJ2-1, with unresolved D. Trimming stripped 7 bases from V and 5 bases from J, with 15 bases between. The CDR3 extends over 14 amino acids. Germline V lookup: CDR1 MNHNY, CDR2 SVGAGI (reference sequence). The CDR3 sequence: CASNPFTGNNEQFF. Written as DNA, the CDR3 is TGTGCCAGCAACCCATTTACTGGAAACAATGAGCAGTTCTTC.

This clonotype has just a few counts. The V and J genes are TRBV5-1 and TRBJ2-2, with 9 positions matching TRBD1. V lost 1 base to trimming and J lost 6 bases; unmatched junction nucleotides: 7. CDR1 and CDR2 (germline): SGHRS, YFSETQ. The CDR3 runs 16 residues. The CDR3 sequence is CASSLMGQGVPGELFF. The CDR3 region has the DNA TGCGCCAGCAGCTTGATGGGACAGGGAGTACCCGGGGAGCTGTTTTTT. The variable domain in full, completed from reference TRBV5-1 and TRBJ2-2, reads KAGVTQTPRYLIKTRGQQVTLSCSPISGHRSVSWYQQTPGQGLQFLFEYFSETQRNKGNFPGRFSGRQFSNSRSEMNVSTLELGDSALYLCASSLMGQGVPGELFFGEGSRLTVL.

This clonotype was observed a few times. The rearrangement joins TRBV15 to TRBJ2-7, with a possible D match to TRBD1 (5 bases). Germline V lookup: CDR1 LNHNV, CDR2 YYDKDF (reference sequence). The CDR3 covers 15 residues. The ends were cut back, 0 bases at V and 3 bases at J, with 12 bases in the middle. DNA of the CDR3: TGTGCCACCAGCAGAGATAAGGCAGGACACTACGAGCAGTACTTC. Its protein is CATSRDKAGHYEQYF.

In this sample, this clonotype turned up a few times. The chain has TRBV5-1 and TRBJ2-3, with TRBD1 matching over 7 bases. CDR3 size: 15 residues. V was pared by 4 bases and J by 4 bases, with 9 bases of the junction left unmatched. The germline CDR1 and CDR2 sequences are SGHRS and YFSETQ. The CDR3 sequence: CASSPPDRVADTQYF. CDR3 nucleotide sequence: TGCGCCAGCAGCCCGCCTGACAGGGTGGCAGATACGCAGTATTTT.